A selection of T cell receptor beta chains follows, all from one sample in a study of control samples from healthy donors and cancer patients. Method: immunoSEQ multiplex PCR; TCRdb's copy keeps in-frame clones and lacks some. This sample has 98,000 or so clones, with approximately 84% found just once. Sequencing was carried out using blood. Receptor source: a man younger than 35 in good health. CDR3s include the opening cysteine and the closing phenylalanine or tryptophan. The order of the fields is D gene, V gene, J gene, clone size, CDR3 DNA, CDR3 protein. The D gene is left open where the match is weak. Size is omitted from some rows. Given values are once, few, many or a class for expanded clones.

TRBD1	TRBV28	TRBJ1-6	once	TGTGCCGGGCGGGGACAGCCTAATTCACCCCTCCACTTT	CAGRGQPNSPLHF
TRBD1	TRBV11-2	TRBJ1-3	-	TGTGCCAGCAGGCATCTTGGGACAGCCTCTGGAAACACCATATATTTT	CASRHLGTASGNTIYF
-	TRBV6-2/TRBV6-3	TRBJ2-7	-	TGTGCCAGCAGTTCTAGGACTTACTCCTACGAGCAGTACTTC	CASSSRTYSYEQYF
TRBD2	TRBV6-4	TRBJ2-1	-	TGTGCCAGCAGTGTTAACGCGGGGGGGTTGAATGAGCAGTTCTTC	CASSVNAGGLNEQFF
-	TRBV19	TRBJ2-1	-	TGTGCCAGTAGGGTTACCGTCTCTTACAATGAGCAGTTCTTC	CASRVTVSYNEQFF
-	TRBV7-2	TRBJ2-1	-	TGTGCCAGCAGGAGGACGAATGAGCAGTTCTTC	CASRRTNEQFF
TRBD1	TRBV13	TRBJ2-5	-	TGTGCCAGCAGCTTAGGGACGGACAGGGGCGGAGAGACCCAGTACTTC	CASSLGTDRGGETQYF
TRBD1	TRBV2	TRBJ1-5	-	TGTGCCAGTGCACAGGGGGCAGGAAATCAGCCCCAGCATTTT	CASAQGAGNQPQHF
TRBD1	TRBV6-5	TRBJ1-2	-	TGTGCCAGCAGTTACTCGATGGGACAGGGGAGCGGCTACACCTTC	CASSYSMGQGSGYTF
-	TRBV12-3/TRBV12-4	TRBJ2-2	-	TGTGCCAGCAGTTTATACGGGGAGCTGTTTTTT	CASSLYGELFF
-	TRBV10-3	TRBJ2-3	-	TGTGCCATCAGCGCCAGGGGCGGGGGATTGTCGGATACGCAGTATTTT	CAISARGGGLSDTQYF
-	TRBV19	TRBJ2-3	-	TGTGCCAGTAGTATAAACCAGGGTGGGGACTTAGCTAGCACAGATACGCAGTATTTT	CASSINQGGDLASTDTQYF
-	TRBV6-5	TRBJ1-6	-	TGTGCCAGCAGTTCGCTCAGCTCCTATAATTCACCCCTCCACTTT	CASSSLSSYNSPLHF
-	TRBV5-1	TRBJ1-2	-	TGCGCCAGCAGCAGGGACCCGAGAGCGGACTATGGCTACACCTTC	CASSRDPRADYGYTF
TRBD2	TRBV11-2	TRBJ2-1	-	TGTGCCAGCAGCTTAGACGGGGGGGCCCATCCTGAGCAGTTCTTC	CASSLDGGAHPEQFF
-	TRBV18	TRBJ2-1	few	TGTGCCAGCGCACCGGGAATAGTTGCGTATGAGCAGTTCTTC	CASAPGIVAYEQFF
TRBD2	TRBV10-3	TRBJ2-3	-	TGTGCCATCAGTGAGCCGGCGGGGGGCAGCACAGATACGCAGTATTTT	CAISEPAGGSTDTQYF
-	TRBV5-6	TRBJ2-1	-	TGTGCCAGCAGCTGGGGACTCCAATACAATGAGCAGTTCTTC	CASSWGLQYNEQFF
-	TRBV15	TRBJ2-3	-	TGTGCCACCAGCCTGAAACTACCGACCACAGATACGCAGTATTTT	CATSLKLPTTDTQYF
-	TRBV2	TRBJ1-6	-	TGTGCCAGCAGTGAAGCGAGCAGGGAGGCACCCCTCCACTTT	CASSEASREAPLHF
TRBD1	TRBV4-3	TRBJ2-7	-	TGCGCCAGCAGCCTACAAACAGGGGGGTACGAGCAGTACTTC	CASSLQTGGYEQYF
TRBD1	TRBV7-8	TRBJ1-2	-	TGTGCCAGCAGCTTGGAGACAGGGGGCTTCTATGGCTACACCTTC	CASSLETGGFYGYTF
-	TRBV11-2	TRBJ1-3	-	TGTGCCAGCAGCTTGAGTCCTTCTGGAAACACCATATATTTT	CASSLSPSGNTIYF
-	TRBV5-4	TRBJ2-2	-	TGTGCCAGCACCTTGACAGGCCGAGGGACCGGGGAGCTGTTTTTT	CASTLTGRGTGELFF
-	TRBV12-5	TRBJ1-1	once	TGTGCTAGTGGTCCGGGGACGGTTATTGAAGCTTTCTTT	CASGPGTVIEAFF
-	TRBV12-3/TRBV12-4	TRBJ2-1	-	TGTGCCAGCAGTTTACCGGACAATGAGCAGTTCTTC	CASSLPDNEQFF
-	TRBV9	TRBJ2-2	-	TGTGCCAGCAGCGGAAGGACAGAAGACACCGGGGAGCTGTTTTTT	CASSGRTEDTGELFF
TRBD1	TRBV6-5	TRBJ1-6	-	TGTGCCAGCAGTTTGGCCCCGGGACAGAATAATTCACCCCTCCACTTT	CASSLAPGQNNSPLHF
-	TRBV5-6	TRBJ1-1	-	TGTGCCACCGAGGGATGGGACACTGAAGCTTTCTTT	CATEGWDTEAFF
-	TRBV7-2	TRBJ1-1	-	TGTGCCAGCAGCCTCCGGGGGGGTGAAGCTTTCTTT	CASSLRGGEAFF
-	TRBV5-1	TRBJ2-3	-	TGCGCCAGCAGCCTGTCCTCCCGGGAAGATACGCAGTATTTT	CASSLSSREDTQYF
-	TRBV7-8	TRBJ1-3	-	TGTGCCAGCAGCTTAGAAGTAAGCTCTGGAAACACCATATATTTT	CASSLEVSSGNTIYF
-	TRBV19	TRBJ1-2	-	TGTGCCAGTAGAAATCCAACTCGGACGCAGGGCTACACCTTC	CASRNPTRTQGYTF
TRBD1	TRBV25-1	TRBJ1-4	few	TGTGCCAGCACGGACAGGGGTCTTCCAACTAATGAAAAACTGTTTTTT	CASTDRGLPTNEKLFF
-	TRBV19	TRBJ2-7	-	TGTGCCAGTAGTTGGGGCCCGACCTACGAGCAGTACTTC	CASSWGPTYEQYF
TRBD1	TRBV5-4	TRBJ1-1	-	TGTGCCACCCTAGACAGGGCGAATGAAGCTTTCTTT	CATLDRANEAFF
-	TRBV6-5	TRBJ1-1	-	TGTGCCAGCCCTAGTACGGCAGGAGGGCCTGAAGCTTTCTTT	CASPSTAGGPEAFF
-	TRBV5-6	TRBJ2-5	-	TGTGCCAGCAGCTTGGCCAGTGCGGGGCGAGAGACCCAGTACTTC	CASSLASAGRETQYF
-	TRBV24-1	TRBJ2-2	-	TGTGCCACCAGTGATTTGACAGACACGAACACCGGGGAGCTGTTTTTT	CATSDLTDTNTGELFF
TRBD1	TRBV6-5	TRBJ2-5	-	TGTGCCAGCCGACAGGGGAGAGAGACCCAGTACTTC	CASRQGRETQYF
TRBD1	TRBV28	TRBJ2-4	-	TGTGCCAGCAGTTTATCCGGACAGGGGGCCAAAAACATTCAGTACTTC	CASSLSGQGAKNIQYF
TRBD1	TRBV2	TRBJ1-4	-	TGTGCCAGCAGAGGGACAGGGGCGGGGGAAAAACTGTTTTTT	CASRGTGAGEKLFF
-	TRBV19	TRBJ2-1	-	TGTGCCTCGACAGACAGTTACAATGAGCAGTTCTTC	CASTDSYNEQFF
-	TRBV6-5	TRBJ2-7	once	TGTGCCAGCAGTTACAGGTTAGCGGCGGGGCCCTACGAGCAGTACTTC	CASSYRLAAGPYEQYF
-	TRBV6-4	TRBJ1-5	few	TGTGCCAGCAGTAGTTTGCTCCAAGGCAATCAGCCCCAGCATTTT	CASSSLLQGNQPQHF
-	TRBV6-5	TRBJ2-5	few	TGTGCCAGCAGTTACGGAGAGACCCAGTACTTC	CASSYGETQYF
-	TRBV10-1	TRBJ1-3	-	TGCGCCAGCAGTGAGTCAATCGGCTCTGGAAACACCATATATTTT	CASSESIGSGNTIYF
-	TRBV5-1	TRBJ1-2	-	TGCGCCAGCAGCTTGACTTTTTCACGAGGCTACACCTTC	CASSLTFSRGYTF
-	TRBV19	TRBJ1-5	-	TGTGCCAGTAGTATTACTGGAGGTAGCAATCAGCCCCAGCATTTT	CASSITGGSNQPQHF
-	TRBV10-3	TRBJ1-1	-	TGTGCCATCAGATGGACAGCGGGAACTGAAGCTTTCTTT	CAIRWTAGTEAFF
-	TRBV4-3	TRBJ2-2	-	TGCGCCAGCAGCCAAGACCCGGGGCGCCCGAACACCGGGGAGCTGTTTTTT	CASSQDPGRPNTGELFF
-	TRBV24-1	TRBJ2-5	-	TGTGCCACCAGTGACCAGGGACACACAAGGGGAGAGACCCAGTACTTC	CATSDQGHTRGETQYF
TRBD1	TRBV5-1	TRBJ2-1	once	TGCGCCAGCAGCTTGTGGGACAGGGGGCTCAATGAGCAGTTCTTC	CASSLWDRGLNEQFF